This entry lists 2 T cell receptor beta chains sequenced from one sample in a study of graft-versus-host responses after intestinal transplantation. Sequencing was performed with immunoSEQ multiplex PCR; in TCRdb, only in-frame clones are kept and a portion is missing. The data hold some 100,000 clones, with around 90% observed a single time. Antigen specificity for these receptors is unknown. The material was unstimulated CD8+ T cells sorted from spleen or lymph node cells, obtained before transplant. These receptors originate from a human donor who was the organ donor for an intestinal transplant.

CDR3 loop: CASSLLTGEYGYTF. The CDR3 DNA is TGTGCCAGCAGCCTTCTGACAGGGGAGTATGGCTACACCTTC. V usage is TRBV7-8 and J usage is TRBJ1-2; TRBD1 matches 8 bases. Germline loops: CDR1 SGHVS, CDR2 FQNEAQ. This CDR3 region has 14 residues. V dropped 5 bases and J dropped 5; count of bases not matched to a gene: 7.

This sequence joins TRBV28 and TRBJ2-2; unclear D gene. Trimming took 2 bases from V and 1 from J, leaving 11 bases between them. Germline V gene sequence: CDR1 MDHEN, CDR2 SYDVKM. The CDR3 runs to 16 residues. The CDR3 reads CASSLTPPGNTGELFF. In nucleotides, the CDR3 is TGTGCCAGCAGTTTAACTCCCCCGGGGAACACCGGGGAGCTGTTTTTT.